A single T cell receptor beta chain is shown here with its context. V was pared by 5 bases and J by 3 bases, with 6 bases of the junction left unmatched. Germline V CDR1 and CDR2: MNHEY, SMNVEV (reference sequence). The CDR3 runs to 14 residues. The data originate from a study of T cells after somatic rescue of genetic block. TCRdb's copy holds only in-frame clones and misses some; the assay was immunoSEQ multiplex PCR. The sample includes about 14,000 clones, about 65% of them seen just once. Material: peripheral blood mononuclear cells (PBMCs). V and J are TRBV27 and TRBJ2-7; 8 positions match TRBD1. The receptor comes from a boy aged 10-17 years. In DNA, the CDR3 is TGTGCCAGCAGTCCCAGGACAGGGAACTACGAGCAGTACTTC. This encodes CASSPRTGNYEQYF.